This TCR beta chain was documented in a study of blood T cell repertoires in COVID-19. As for the study in general: Acute and convalescent COVID-19 specimens originated in the United States, Italy and Spain. T cells, B-cell-depleted T cells, or PBMCs provided the cDNA or gDNA that served as material.

As handled by the study authors: Amplification of reference gene primers provided the estimated nucleated cell counts. The table came from immunoSEQ multiplex PCR; TCRdb's copy has only in-frame clones and leaves some out. V and J calls and clone size come straight from that table; D and trimming were deduced from the DNA. This table has tens of thousands of clones, 90% appearing once. The V end lost 5 bases, the J end lost 7 bases, and 12 bases lay between the germline ends. Germline assignment: CDR1 MNHEY and CDR2 SMNVEV (reference sequence). The CDR3 runs 13 residues. The chain couples TRBV27 to TRBJ1-5, with a weak D call TRBD1 (6 bases). Input material: peripheral blood. This sequence originates from a woman aged 80 or over with active COVID-19. CDR3 DNA sequence: TGTGCCAGCAGTCCACAGGGCGGGCAGCCCCAGCATTTT. This gives the protein CASSPQGGQPQHF.